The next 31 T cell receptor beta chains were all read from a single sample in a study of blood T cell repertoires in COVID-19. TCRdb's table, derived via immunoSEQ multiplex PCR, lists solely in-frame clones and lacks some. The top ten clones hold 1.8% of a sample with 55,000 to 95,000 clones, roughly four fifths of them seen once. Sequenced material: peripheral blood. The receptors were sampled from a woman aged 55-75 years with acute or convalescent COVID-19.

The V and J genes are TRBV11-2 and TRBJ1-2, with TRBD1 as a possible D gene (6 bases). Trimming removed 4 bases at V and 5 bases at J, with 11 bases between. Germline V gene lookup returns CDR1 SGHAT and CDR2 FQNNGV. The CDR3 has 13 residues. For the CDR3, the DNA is TGTGCCAGCAGCTCCACAGGACAGTATGGCTACACCTTC. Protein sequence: CASSSTGQYGYTF. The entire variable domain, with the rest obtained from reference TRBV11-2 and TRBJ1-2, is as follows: EAGVAQSPRYKIIEKRQSVAFWCNPISGHATLYWYQQILGQGPKLLIQFQNNGVVDDSQLPKDRFSAERLKGVDSTLKIQPAKLEDSAVYLCASSSTGQYGYTFGSGTRLTVV.

The CDR3 bases are TGTGCCAGCAGTTTTATACAGGGTGGTGGCTACACCTTC. It specifies CASSFIQGGGYTF. J is TRBJ1-2 and V is TRBV28, with a possible D match to TRBD1 (6 bases). Germline lookup yields CDR1 MDHEN and CDR2 SYDVKM. The V end was cut by 3 bases, the J end by 7 bases, with 12 bases between. The CDR3 spans 13 residues.

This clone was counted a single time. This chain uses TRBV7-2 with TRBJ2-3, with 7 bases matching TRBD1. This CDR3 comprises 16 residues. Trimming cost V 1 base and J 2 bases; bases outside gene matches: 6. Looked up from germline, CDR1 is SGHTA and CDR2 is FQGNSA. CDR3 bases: TGTGCCAGCAGCTTAGGAGGGGGCCGTGCCACAGATACGCAGTATTTT. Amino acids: CASSLGGGRATDTQYF.

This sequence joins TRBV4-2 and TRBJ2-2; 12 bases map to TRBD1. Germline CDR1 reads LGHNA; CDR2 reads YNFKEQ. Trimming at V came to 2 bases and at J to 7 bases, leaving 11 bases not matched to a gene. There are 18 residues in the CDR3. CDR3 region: CASSQYGDRGPAVGELFF. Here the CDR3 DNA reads TGTGCCAGCAGCCAATATGGGGACAGGGGGCCGGCGGTCGGGGAGCTGTTTTTT.

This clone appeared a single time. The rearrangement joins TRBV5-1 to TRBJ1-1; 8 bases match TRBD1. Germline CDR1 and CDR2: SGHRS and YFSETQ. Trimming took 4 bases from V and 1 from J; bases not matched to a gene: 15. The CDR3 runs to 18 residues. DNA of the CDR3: TGCGCCAGCAGCCCGGTACTGTGGGCAGGGGGCTCGAACACTGAAGCTTTCTTT. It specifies CASSPVLWAGGSNTEAFF.

This chain's CDR3 is CAWGIGGRDEKLFF. The CDR3 region has the DNA TGTGCCTGGGGCATCGGGGGGCGCGATGAAAAACTGTTTTTT. The chain recombines TRBV30 with TRBJ1-4, with a tentative D call TRBD1 (6 bases). The V end was cut by 5 bases, the J end by 6 bases, with 16 bases between. Germline lookup yields CDR1 GTSNPN and CDR2 SVGIG (reference sequence). This CDR3 has 14 amino acids.

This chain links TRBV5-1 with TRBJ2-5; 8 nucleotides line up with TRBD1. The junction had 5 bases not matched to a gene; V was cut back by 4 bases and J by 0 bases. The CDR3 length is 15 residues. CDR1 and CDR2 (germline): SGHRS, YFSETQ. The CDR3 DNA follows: TGCGCCAGCAGCCCCGGGACAGGCTACCAAGAGACCCAGTACTTC. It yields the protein CASSPGTGYQETQYF.

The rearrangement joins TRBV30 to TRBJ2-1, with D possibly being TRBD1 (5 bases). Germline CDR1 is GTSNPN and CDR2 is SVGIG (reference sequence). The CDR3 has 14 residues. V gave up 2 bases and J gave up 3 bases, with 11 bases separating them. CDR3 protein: CAWSRRASYNEQFF. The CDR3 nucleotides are TGTGCCTGGAGTCGCAGGGCCAGCTACAATGAGCAGTTCTTC. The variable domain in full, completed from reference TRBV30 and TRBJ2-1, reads SQTIHQWPATLVQPVGSPLSLECTVEGTSNPNLYWYRQAAGRGLQLLFYSVGIGQISSEVPQNLSASRPQDRQFILSSKKLLLSDSGFYLCAWSRRASYNEQFFGPGTRLTVL.

The CDR3, as DNA: TGTGCCAGCAGCTTGGGACTGAACACCGGGGAGCTGTTTTTT. The encoded protein is CASSLGLNTGELFF. This rearrangement joins TRBV5-4 to TRBJ2-2; D unclear. Trimming left V 0 bases short and J 1 base short, with 4 bases between. The CDR3 totals 14 residues. Germline values: CDR1 SGHNT, CDR2 YYREEE (reference sequence).

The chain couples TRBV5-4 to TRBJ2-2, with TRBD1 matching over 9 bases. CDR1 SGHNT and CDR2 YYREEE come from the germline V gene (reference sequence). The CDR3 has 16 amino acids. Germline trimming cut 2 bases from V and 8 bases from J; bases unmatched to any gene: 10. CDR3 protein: CASSFRRQGVLGELFF. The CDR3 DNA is TGTGCCAGCAGCTTTCGGAGACAGGGGGTTTTAGGGGAGCTGTTTTTT.

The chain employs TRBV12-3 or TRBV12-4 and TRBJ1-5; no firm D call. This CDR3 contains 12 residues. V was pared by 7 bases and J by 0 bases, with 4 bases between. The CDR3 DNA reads TGTGCCAGCACCTATAGCAATCAGCCCCAGCATTTT. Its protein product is CASTYSNQPQHF.

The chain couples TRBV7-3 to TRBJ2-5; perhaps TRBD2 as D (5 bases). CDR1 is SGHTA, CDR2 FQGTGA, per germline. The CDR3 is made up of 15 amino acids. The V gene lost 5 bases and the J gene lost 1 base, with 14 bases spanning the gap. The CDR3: CASSPIPGIQETQYF. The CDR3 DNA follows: TGTGCCAGCAGCCCAATTCCCGGGATCCAAGAGACCCAGTACTTC. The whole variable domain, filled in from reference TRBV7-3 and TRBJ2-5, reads GAGVSQTPSNKVTEKGKYVELRCDPISGHTALYWYRQSLGQGPEFLIYFQGTGAADDSGLPNDRFFAVRPEGSVSTLKIQRTERGDSAVYLCASSPIPGIQETQYFGPGTRLLVL.

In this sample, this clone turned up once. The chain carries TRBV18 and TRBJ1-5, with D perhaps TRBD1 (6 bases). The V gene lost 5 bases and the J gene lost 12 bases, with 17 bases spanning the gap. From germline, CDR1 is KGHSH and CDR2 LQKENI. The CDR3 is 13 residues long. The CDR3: CASSSQLQGLQHF. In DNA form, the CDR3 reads TGTGCCAGCTCAAGTCAACTACAGGGCCTCCAGCATTTT.

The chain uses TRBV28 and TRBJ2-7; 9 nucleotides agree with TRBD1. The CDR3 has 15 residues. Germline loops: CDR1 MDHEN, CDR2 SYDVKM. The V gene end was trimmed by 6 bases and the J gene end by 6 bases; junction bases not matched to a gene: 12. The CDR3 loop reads CASSFSRQGVSEQYF. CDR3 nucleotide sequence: TGTGCCAGCAGCTTTTCTAGACAGGGGGTTTCCGAGCAGTACTTC.

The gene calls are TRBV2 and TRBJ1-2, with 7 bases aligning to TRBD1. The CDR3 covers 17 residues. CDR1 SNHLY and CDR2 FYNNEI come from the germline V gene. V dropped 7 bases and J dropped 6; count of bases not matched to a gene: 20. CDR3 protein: CASTRRTGLPLGDGYTF. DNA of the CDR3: TGTGCCAGCACAAGGCGGACAGGCCTCCCCCTGGGCGATGGCTACACCTTC.

The CDR3 spells CASKREPNLAGGKSEQFF. CDR3 nucleotide sequence: TGTGCCAGCAAGCGGGAACCCAATTTAGCGGGAGGGAAGAGTGAGCAGTTCTTC. The rearrangement uses TRBV2 and TRBJ2-1; TRBD2 agrees at 11 bases. There are 18 residues in the CDR3. Germline lookup yields CDR1 SNHLY and CDR2 FYNNEI. V was clipped by 7 bases and J by 9 bases; unmatched bases: 20.

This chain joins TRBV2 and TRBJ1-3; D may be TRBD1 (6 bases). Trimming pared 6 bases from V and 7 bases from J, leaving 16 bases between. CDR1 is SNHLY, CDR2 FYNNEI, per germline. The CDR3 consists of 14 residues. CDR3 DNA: TGTGCCAGCAGGGCAGGGGCCTCGGGGAACACCATATATTTT. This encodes CASRAGASGNTIYF.

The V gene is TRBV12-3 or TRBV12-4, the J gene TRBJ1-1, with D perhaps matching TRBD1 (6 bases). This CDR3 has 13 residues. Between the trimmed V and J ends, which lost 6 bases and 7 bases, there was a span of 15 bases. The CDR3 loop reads CASSPSGGSEAFF. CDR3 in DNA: TGTGCCAGCAGCCCCAGCGGGGGCAGTGAAGCTTTCTTT.

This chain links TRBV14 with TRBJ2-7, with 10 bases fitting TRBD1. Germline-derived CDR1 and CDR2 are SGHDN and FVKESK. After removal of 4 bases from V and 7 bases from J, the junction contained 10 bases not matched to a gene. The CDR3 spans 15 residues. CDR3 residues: CASSPTRQGAFEQYF. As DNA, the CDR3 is TGTGCCAGCAGCCCCACTCGACAGGGGGCCTTTGAGCAGTACTTC.

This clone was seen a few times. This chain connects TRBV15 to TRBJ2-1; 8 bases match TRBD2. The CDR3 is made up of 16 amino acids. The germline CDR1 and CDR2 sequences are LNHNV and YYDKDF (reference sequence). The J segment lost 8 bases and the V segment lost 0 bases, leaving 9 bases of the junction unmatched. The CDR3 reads CATSRDLSGGEDEQFF. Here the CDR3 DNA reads TGTGCCACCAGCAGAGATCTGAGCGGGGGTGAGGATGAGCAGTTCTTC.

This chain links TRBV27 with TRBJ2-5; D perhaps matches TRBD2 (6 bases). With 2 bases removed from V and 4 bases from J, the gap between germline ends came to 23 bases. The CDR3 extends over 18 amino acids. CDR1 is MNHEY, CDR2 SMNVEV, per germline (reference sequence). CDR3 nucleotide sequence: TGTGCCAGCAGTTTACTTGGGGCTAGCCGGGGGAGCGCAGAGACCCAGTACTTC. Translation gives CASSLLGASRGSAETQYF.

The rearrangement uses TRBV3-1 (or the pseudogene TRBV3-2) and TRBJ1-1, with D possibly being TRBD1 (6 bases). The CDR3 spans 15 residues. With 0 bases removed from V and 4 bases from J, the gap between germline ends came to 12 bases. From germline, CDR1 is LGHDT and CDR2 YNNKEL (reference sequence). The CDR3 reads CASSQDLGGATEAFF. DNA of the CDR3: TGTGCCAGCAGCCAAGATCTGGGGGGGGCCACTGAAGCTTTCTTT.

CDR3 amino acids: CASSARSRLLRLETQYF. DNA of the CDR3: TGTGCCAGCAGTGCCCGGAGTAGGCTTCTTCGGTTGGAGACCCAGTACTTC. J is TRBJ2-5 and V is TRBV25-1, with no clear D. Trimming pared 4 bases from V and 5 bases from J, leaving 23 bases between. Per the germline V gene, CDR1 is MGHDK and CDR2 is SYGVNS. This CDR3 is built from 17 residues.

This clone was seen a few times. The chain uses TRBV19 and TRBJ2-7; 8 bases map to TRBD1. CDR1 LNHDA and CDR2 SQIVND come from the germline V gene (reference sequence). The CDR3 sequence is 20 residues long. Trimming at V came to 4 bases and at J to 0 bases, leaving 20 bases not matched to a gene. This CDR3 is CASSRTGRDQGKSNSYEQYF. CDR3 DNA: TGTGCCAGTAGTAGGACAGGGCGAGATCAAGGGAAGTCCAACTCCTACGAGCAGTACTTC.

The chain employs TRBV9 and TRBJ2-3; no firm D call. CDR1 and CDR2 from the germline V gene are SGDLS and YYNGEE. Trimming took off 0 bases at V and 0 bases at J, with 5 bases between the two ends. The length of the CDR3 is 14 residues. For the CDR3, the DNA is TGTGCCAGCAGCGTAGTTCCTAGCACAGATACGCAGTATTTT. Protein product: CASSVVPSTDTQYF.

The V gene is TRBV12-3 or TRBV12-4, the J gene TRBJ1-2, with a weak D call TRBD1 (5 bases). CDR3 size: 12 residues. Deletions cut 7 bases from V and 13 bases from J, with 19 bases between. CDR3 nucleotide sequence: TGTGCCAGCACCATGAACAGACAGCCACCCACCTTC. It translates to CASTMNRQPPTF.

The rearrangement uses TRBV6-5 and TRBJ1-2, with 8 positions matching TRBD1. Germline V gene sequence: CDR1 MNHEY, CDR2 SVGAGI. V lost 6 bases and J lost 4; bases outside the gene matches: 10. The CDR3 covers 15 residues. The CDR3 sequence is CASSQKDRASYGYTF. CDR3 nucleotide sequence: TGTGCCAGCAGCCAAAAGGACAGGGCTAGCTATGGCTACACCTTC.

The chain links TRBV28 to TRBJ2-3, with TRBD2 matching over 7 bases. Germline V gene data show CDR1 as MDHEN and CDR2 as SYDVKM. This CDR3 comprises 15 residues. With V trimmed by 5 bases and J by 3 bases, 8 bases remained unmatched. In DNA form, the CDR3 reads TGTGCCAGCAGTCCCTTGGGCGGGGGAACAGATACGCAGTATTTT. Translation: CASSPLGGGTDTQYF.

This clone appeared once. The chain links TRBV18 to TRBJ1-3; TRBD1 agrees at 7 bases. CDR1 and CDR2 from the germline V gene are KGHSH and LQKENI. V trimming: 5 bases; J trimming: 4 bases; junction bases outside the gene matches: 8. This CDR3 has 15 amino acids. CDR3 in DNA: TGTGCCAGCTCATCGACAGGGCTGGAAGGAAACACCATATATTTT. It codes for CASSSTGLEGNTIYF.

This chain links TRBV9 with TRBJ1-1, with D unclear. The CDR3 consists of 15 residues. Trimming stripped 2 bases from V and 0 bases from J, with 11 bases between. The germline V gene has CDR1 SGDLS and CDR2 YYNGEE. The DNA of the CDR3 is TGTGCCAGCAGCGTTAGTACGGGGATGAACACTGAAGCTTTCTTT. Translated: CASSVSTGMNTEAFF.

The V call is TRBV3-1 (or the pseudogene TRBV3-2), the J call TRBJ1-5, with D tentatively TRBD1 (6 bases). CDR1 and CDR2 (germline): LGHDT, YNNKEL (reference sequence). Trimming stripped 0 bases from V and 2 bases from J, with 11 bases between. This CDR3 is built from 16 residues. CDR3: CASSQDLGAGNQPQHF. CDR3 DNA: TGTGCCAGCAGCCAAGATCTGGGGGCAGGCAATCAGCCCCAGCATTTT.